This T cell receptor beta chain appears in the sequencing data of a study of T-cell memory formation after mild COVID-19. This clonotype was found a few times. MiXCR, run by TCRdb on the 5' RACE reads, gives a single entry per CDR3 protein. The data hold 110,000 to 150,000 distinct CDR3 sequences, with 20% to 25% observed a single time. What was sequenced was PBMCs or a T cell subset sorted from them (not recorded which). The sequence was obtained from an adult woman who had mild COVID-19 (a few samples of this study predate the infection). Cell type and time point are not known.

CDR3: CASSAQVLRVSAKNIQYF. CDR3 bases: TGTGCCAGCAGTGCTCAGGTTTTGAGGGTTTCAGCCAAAAACATTCAGTACTTC. The chain is built from TRBV12-3 or TRBV12-4 and TRBJ2-4; maybe TRBD2 (5 bases). CDR3 length: 18 amino acids. V lost 5 bases and J lost 0, with 20 bases in between.